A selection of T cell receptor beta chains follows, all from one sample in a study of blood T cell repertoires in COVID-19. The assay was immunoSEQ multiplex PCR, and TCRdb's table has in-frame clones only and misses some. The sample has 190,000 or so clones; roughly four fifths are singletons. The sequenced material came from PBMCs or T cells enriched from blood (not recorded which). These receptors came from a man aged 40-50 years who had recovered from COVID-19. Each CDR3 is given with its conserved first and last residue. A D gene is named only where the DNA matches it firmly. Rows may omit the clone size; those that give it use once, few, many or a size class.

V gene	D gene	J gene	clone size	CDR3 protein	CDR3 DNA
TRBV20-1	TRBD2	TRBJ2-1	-	CSSGRYNEQFF	TGCAGTAGCGGGAGGTACAATGAGCAGTTCTTC
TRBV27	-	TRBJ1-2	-	CASSLLADFGYGYTF	TGTGCCAGCAGTTTATTGGCAGACTTCGGCTATGGCTACACCTTC
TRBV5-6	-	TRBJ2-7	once	CASSLGGDSKQYF	TGTGCCAGCAGCTTGGGGGGGGACTCAAAGCAGTACTTC
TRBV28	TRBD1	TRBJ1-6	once	CASISTGGSSPLHF	TGTGCCAGCATCTCGACAGGGGGAAGTTCACCCCTCCACTTT
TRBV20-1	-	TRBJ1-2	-	CSASHGLGSGYTF	TGCAGTGCTAGTCATGGGCTGGGGAGTGGCTACACCTTC
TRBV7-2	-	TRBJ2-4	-	CASRLRGAGENIQYF	TGTGCCAGCAGGTTGCGAGGGGCAGGGGAAAACATTCAGTACTTC
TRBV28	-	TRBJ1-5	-	CASRAIMAGNQPQHF	TGTGCCAGCAGGGCCATCATGGCGGGCAATCAGCCCCAGCATTTT
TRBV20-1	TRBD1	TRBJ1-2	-	CSASLGQFINYGYTF	TGCAGTGCTAGTCTGGGACAGTTTATTAACTATGGCTACACCTTC
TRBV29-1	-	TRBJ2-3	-	CSVAQLAGTDTQYF	TGCAGCGTAGCCCAACTAGCCGGCACAGATACGCAGTATTTT
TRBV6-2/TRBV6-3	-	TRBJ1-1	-	CASSYVGGGNTEAFF	TGTGCCAGCAGTTATGTTGGTGGCGGGAACACTGAAGCTTTCTTT
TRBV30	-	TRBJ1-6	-	CAWSVGSYNSPLHF	TGTGCCTGGAGTGTCGGCTCCTATAATTCACCCCTCCACTTT
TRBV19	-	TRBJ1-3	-	CASSRDRSSGNTIYF	TGTGCCAGTAGCAGAGACCGGAGCTCTGGAAACACCATATATTTT
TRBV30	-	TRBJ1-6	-	CAWSVSAPYRVSPLHF	TGTGCCTGGAGTGTATCGGCCCCGTACAGGGTTTCACCCCTCCACTTT
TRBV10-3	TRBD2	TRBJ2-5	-	CAAQQAGGSQETQYF	TGTGCGGCCCAACAGGCGGGAGGGTCCCAAGAGACCCAGTACTTC
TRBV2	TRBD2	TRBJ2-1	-	CASSTGLAIEYNEQFF	TGTGCCAGCAGTACCGGACTAGCCATTGAATACAATGAGCAGTTCTTC
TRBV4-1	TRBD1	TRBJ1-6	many	CASSPTGQGFVTRHNSPLHF	TGCGCCAGCAGCCCGACGGGACAGGGGTTTGTCACGAGGCATAATTCACCCCTCCACTTT
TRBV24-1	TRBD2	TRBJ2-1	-	CATSAPGLAGRDVYNEQFF	TGTGCCACCAGTGCTCCGGGACTAGCGGGACGGGACGTTTACAATGAGCAGTTCTTC
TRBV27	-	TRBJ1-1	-	CASRSLNTEAFF	TGTGCCAGCAGAAGCTTGAACACTGAAGCTTTCTTT
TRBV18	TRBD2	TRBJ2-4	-	CASSPGLAGVGGIQYF	TGTGCCAGCTCACCGGGACTAGCGGGAGTTGGGGGCATTCAGTACTTC
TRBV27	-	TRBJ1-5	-	CASSLRGQPQHF	TGTGCCAGCAGTTTAAGGGGACAGCCCCAGCATTTT
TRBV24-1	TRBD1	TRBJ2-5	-	CATRTGTDDQETQYF	TGTGCCACCAGAACCGGGACAGACGACCAAGAGACCCAGTACTTC
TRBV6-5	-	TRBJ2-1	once	CASSYIYSSDNEQFF	TGTGCCAGCAGTTACATATACTCCTCGGACAATGAGCAGTTCTTC
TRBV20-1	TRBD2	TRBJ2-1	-	CSASTSAYNEQFF	TGCAGTGCTAGTACTAGCGCATACAATGAGCAGTTCTTC
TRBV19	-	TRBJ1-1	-	CASSIDQGTEAFF	TGTGCCAGTAGTATAGACCAGGGAACTGAAGCTTTCTTT
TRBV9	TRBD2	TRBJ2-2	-	CASRTSVNTGELFF	TGTGCCAGCCGGACTAGCGTGAACACCGGGGAGCTGTTTTTT
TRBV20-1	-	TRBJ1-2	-	CSIGGNGYTF	TGCAGCATCGGGGGGAATGGCTACACCTTC
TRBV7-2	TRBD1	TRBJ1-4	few	CASSSQGATNEKLFF	TGTGCCAGCAGCTCACAGGGGGCAACTAATGAAAAACTGTTTTTT
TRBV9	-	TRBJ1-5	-	CASSVAGKSNQPQHF	TGTGCCAGCAGCGTAGCGGGGAAGTCAAATCAGCCCCAGCATTTT
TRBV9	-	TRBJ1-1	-	CASSVDHTLNTEAFF	TGTGCCAGCAGCGTAGACCACACCTTGAACACTGAAGCTTTCTTT
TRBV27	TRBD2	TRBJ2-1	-	CASSSVGRAYNEQFF	TGTGCCAGCAGCTCGGTCGGGAGGGCCTACAATGAGCAGTTCTTC
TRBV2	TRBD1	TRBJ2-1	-	CASSEGGTVREQFF	TGTGCCAGCAGTGAAGGAGGGACAGTTCGAGAGCAGTTCTTC
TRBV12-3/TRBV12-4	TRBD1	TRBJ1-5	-	CASKAGGDQPQHF	TGTGCCAGCAAAGCAGGGGGTGATCAGCCCCAGCATTTT
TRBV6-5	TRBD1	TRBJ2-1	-	CASSYPGTGREEQFF	TGTGCCAGCAGCTACCCCGGGACAGGGAGAGAAGAGCAGTTCTTC
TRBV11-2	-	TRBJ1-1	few	CASSLESAFEAFF	TGTGCCAGCAGCTTAGAAAGCGCCTTTGAAGCTTTCTTT
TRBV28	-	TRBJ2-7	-	CASSFGSGVSEQYF	TGTGCCAGCAGTTTCGGGTCGGGAGTGAGCGAGCAGTACTTC
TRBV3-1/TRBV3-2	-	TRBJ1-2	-	CASSQGQANYGYTF	TGTGCCAGCAGCCAAGGACAGGCGAACTATGGCTACACCTTC
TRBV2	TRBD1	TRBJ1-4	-	CASSTRQGDANEKLFF	TGTGCCAGCAGTACCCGACAGGGTGATGCTAATGAAAAACTGTTTTTT
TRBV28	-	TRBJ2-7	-	CASSSGTVYSYEQYF	TGTGCCAGCAGTTCTGGGACTGTTTACTCCTACGAGCAGTACTTC
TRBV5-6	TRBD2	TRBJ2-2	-	CASSLVLKGTSKAGELFF	TGTGCCAGCAGCTTGGTCCTAAAAGGGACTAGCAAGGCCGGGGAGCTGTTTTTT
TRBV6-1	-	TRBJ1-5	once	CASSDNRGNQPQHF	TGTGCCAGCAGTGATAACAGGGGCAATCAGCCCCAGCATTTT
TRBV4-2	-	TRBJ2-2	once	CASSALDGTGELFF	TGTGCCAGCAGCGCGTTAGACGGGACCGGGGAGCTGTTTTTT
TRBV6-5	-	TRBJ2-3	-	CASSHRGGDTQYF	TGTGCCAGCAGCCACAGGGGAGGCGATACGCAGTATTTT
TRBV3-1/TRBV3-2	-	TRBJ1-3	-	CASSQEAGFGNTIYF	TGTGCCAGCAGCCAAGAAGCAGGGTTTGGAAACACCATATATTTT
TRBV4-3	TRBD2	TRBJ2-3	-	CASSQVKLAGRDTQYF	TGCGCCAGCAGCCAAGTGAAGCTAGCGGGAAGAGATACGCAGTATTTT
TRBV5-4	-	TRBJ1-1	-	CASRDSGTEAFF	TGTGCCAGCAGGGACAGTGGAACTGAAGCTTTCTTT
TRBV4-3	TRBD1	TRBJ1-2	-	CASSPGQTNYGYTF	TGCGCCAGCAGCCCGGGACAGACTAACTATGGCTACACCTTC
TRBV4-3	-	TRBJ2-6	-	CASSQDRGGANVLTF	TGCGCCAGCAGCCAAGACAGGGGTGGGGCCAACGTCCTGACTTTC
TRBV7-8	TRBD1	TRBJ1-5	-	CASSYDRVINQPQHF	TGTGCCAGCAGCTATGACAGGGTGATCAATCAGCCCCAGCATTTT
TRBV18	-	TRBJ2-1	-	CASSPLRSSYNEQFF	TGTGCCAGCTCACCACTGAGGAGCTCCTACAATGAGCAGTTCTTC